The T cell receptor (beta chain) under discussion was sequenced for a study of blood T cells in healthy people across ages. Study-level points and caveats: TCR beta diversity per million T cells fell roughly linearly with age. Bulk PBMC profiling left naive and antigen-experienced comparisons inconclusive.

Combining a sample-barcoded 5' primer with a J-beta primer mix, a second PCR ran for 7 to 11 cycles. Each CDR3 protein gets one entry after TCRdb re-called the 5' RACE reads with MiXCR. The sample lists hundreds of thousands of distinct CDR3 sequences, 40% to 50% occurring once. Concerning this clonotype itself: What it recognizes is unknown.

The CDR3 contains 16 residues. The ends lost 4 bases at V and 4 bases at J; junction bases unmatched: 6. Germline CDR1 is SGHRS and CDR2 is YFSETQ. Sequencing used blood. V usage is TRBV5-1 and J usage is TRBJ2-1; TRBD2 aligns across 12 bases. The sequence was collected from a man of 80 years or more in good health. The CDR3 region has the DNA TGCGCCAGCAGCCCCACGACTAGCGGGAGTTACAATGAGCAGTTCTTC. Protein sequence: CASSPTTSGSYNEQFF.